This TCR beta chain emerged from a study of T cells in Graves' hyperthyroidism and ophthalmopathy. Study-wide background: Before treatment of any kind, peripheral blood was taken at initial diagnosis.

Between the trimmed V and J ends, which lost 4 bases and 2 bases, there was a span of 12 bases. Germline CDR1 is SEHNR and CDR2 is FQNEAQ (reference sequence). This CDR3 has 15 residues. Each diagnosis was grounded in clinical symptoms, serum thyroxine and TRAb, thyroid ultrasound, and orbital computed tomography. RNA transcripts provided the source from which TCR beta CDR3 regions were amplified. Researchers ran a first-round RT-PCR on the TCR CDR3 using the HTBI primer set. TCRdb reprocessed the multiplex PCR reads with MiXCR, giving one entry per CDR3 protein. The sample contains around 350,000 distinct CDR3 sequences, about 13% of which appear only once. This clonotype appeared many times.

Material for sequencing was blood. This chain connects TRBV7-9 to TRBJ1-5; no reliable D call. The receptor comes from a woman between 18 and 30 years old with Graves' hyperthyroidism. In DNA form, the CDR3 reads TGTGCCAGCAGCTCGGGGATTATGGGCAATCAGCCCCAGCATTTT. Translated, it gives CASSSGIMGNQPQHF.